Below are 12 T cell receptor beta chains sequenced from a single sample in a study of pediatric ulcerative colitis. During colonoscopy, one to two rectal pinch biopsies were collected. Clones were read by immunoSEQ multiplex PCR, and TCRdb kept only the in-frame ones, dropping some. The sample carries roughly 49,000 clones, over 70% recorded once. The source material was gut tissue. Receptor source: a girl aged 5-17 years with moderate ulcerative colitis.

This chain connects TRBV6-5 to TRBJ1-4; D possibly corresponds to TRBD1 (5 bases). Germline V CDR1 and CDR2: MNHEY, SVGAGI. The CDR3 is 16 residues long. V lost 2 bases, J lost 0 bases, and 10 bases lay in between. The CDR3 spells CASSYAWGATNEKLFF. In DNA, the CDR3 is TGTGCCAGCAGTTACGCGTGGGGGGCAACTAATGAAAAACTGTTTTTT.

The chain combines TRBV2 with TRBJ1-1; D gene ambiguous. Germline-derived CDR1 and CDR2 are SNHLY and FYNNEI. V lost 0 bases and J lost 4, with 12 bases in between. The CDR3 totals 15 residues. In DNA, the CDR3 is TGTGCCAGCAGTGAAGCGCGCGTTTGGAGCACTGAAGCTTTCTTT. Residues: CASSEARVWSTEAFF.

The J gene is TRBJ2-7, the V gene TRBV6-6; 9 nucleotides align to TRBD1. This CDR3 has 16 amino acids. V shed 6 bases and J 7 bases; nucleotides not matched to a gene: 16. Germline CDR1 reads MNHNY; CDR2 reads SVGAGI (reference sequence). CDR3 nucleotide sequence: TGTGCCAGCAGACAGGGCGGGACAGGGAGGTCGTTTGAGCAGTACTTC. This translates into CASRQGGTGRSFEQYF.

V is TRBV14 and J is TRBJ2-7; TRBD2 is a possible D gene (5 bases). In germline, CDR1 is SGHDN, CDR2 FVKESK. CDR3 length: 12 amino acids. Trimming left V 0 bases short and J 5 bases short, with 5 bases between. The CDR3 DNA reads as TGTGCCAGCAGCCAAGAGAGGGACGAGCAGTACTTC. This translates into CASSQERDEQYF.

This chain connects TRBV6-5 to TRBJ1-4; D gene uncertain. The length of the CDR3 is 12 residues. V dropped 4 bases and J dropped 5 bases, with 5 bases sitting between them. Germline V gene data show CDR1 as MNHEY and CDR2 as SVGAGI. In DNA form, the CDR3 reads TGTGCCAGCAGTTCCCGGAATGAAAAACTGTTTTTT. Its protein is CASSSRNEKLFF.

The chain uses TRBV15 and TRBJ2-1; 8 nucleotides align to TRBD2. The CDR3 consists of 15 residues. Germline V gives CDR1 LNHNV, CDR2 YYDKDF (reference sequence). After removal of 6 bases from V and 3 bases from J, the junction contained 7 bases not matched to a gene. The CDR3 DNA sequence: TGTGCCACCAGGAGGCGGGGGGCAAGCTACAATGAGCAGTTCTTC. Protein product: CATRRRGASYNEQFF.

V is TRBV30 and J is TRBJ1-3; TRBD1 agrees at 7 bases. The CDR3 is made up of 15 amino acids. The V segment lost 3 bases and the J segment 3 bases; nucleotides outside the gene matches: 8. CDR1 is GTSNPN, CDR2 SVGIG, per germline (reference sequence). CDR3 residues: CAWSPGQPFGNTIYF. The DNA of the CDR3 is TGTGCCTGGAGCCCGGGACAGCCTTTTGGAAACACCATATATTTT.

The chain combines TRBV9 with TRBJ2-7, with TRBD1 matching 7 bases. The germline CDR1 and CDR2 sequences are SGDLS and YYNGEE. V lost 4 bases and J lost 1; bases outside the gene matches: 8. This CDR3 has 15 residues. CDR3 in DNA: TGTGCCAGCAGCCCCTACAGGGGTTTATCCTACGAGCAGTACTTC. This translates into CASSPYRGLSYEQYF. Looking up the rest from reference TRBV9 and TRBJ2-7 gives the full variable domain: DSGVTQTPKHLITATGQRVTLRCSPRSGDLSVYWYQQSLDQGLQFLIQYYNGEERAKGNILERFSAQQFPDLHSELNLSSLELGDSALYFCASSPYRGLSYEQYFGPGTRLTVT.

This sequence joins TRBV5-4 and TRBJ2-7, with 9 bases identical to TRBD1. Germline V gene lookup returns CDR1 SGHNT and CDR2 YYREEE (reference sequence). Trimming removed 0 bases from V and 5 bases from J; junction bases left unmatched: 9. The CDR3 is 16 residues long. DNA of the CDR3: TGTGCCAGCAGCTTGGGTTCACAGGGGGCTTTCGACGAGCAGTACTTC. It yields the protein CASSLGSQGAFDEQYF.

V usage is TRBV7-9 and J usage is TRBJ2-7; 9 bases line up with TRBD1. V lost 4 bases to trimming and J lost 2 bases; unmatched junction nucleotides: 6. The germline V gene has CDR1 SEHNR and CDR2 FQNEAQ (reference sequence). The CDR3 is made up of 15 amino acids. The chain's CDR3 is CASSSPGQGAYEQYF. The DNA of the CDR3 is TGTGCCAGCAGCTCCCCGGGACAGGGAGCCTACGAGCAGTACTTC.

This chain joins TRBV7-2 and TRBJ1-2, with a possible D match to TRBD1 (6 bases). Germline assignment: CDR1 SGHTA and CDR2 FQGNSA. The CDR3 is 15 amino acids. Deletions cut 1 base from V and 4 bases from J, with 13 bases between. The CDR3 nucleotides read TGTGCCAGCAGCTTAGATCGGGGGGCCTTCTATGGCTACACCTTC. Translation gives CASSLDRGAFYGYTF.

The CDR3 bases are TGTGCCAGCAGACCCTTCCTGACAGCCTACGAGCAGTACTTC. Translation: CASRPFLTAYEQYF. The chain recombines TRBV6-5 with TRBJ2-7; D perhaps matches TRBD1 (5 bases). Germline loops: CDR1 MNHEY, CDR2 SVGAGI. V was cut by 6 bases and J by 2 bases, with 14 bases left in between. CDR3 size: 14 residues.